These 21 T cell receptor beta chains came from one sample sequenced in a study of siplizumab effects on memory and regulatory T cells. Here immunoSEQ multiplex PCR was the method, and the copy in TCRdb shows in-frame clones only, minus some. The data hold tens of thousands of clones, with 96% observed a single time. The sample was naive CD4+ T cells sorted from blood. Receptor source: a human donor in good health.

The chain is built from TRBV6-1 and TRBJ2-2; D gene unclear. Trimming shortened V by 1 base and J by 9 bases, and 15 bases separated the two germline ends. CDR1 is MNHNS and CDR2 is SASEGT in the germline V gene. This CDR3 is 15 amino acids long. This CDR3 is CASSEGSLGNWELFF. The CDR3 nucleotides are TGTGCCAGCAGTGAAGGTTCGTTAGGAAACTGGGAGCTGTTTTTT.

This clone was seen only once. The chain recombines TRBV7-8 with TRBJ1-5; 8 nucleotides match TRBD1. Per germline, CDR1 SGHVS and CDR2 FQNEAQ. V lost 5 bases to trimming and J lost 5 bases; unmatched junction nucleotides: 14. The CDR3 is 17 residues long. CDR3 residues: CASSPGTGLRLDQPQHF. The CDR3 nucleotides are TGTGCCAGCAGCCCTGGGACAGGTCTAAGGCTTGATCAGCCCCAGCATTTT.

CDR3 nucleotides: TGTGCCAGCAGCGTTACGGGACAGGGGCAGACCCAGTACTTC. The encoded protein is CASSVTGQGQTQYF. V usage is TRBV9 and J usage is TRBJ2-5, with TRBD1 identical over 10 bases. The V gene end was trimmed by 2 bases and the J gene end by 6 bases; junction bases not matched to a gene: 4. CDR3 size: 14 residues. Germline lookup yields CDR1 SGDLS and CDR2 YYNGEE.

This chain joins TRBV5-4 and TRBJ2-7; D possibly corresponds to TRBD2 (6 bases). The CDR3 has 12 residues. Trimming cost V 0 bases and J 12 bases, with 13 bases left between them. CDR1 SGHNT and CDR2 YYREEE come from the germline V gene (reference sequence). The CDR3 sequence is CASSLEFGSRYF. In DNA, the CDR3 is TGTGCCAGCAGCTTGGAGTTCGGGAGTCGGTACTTC.

This chain joins TRBV9 and TRBJ1-3; no clear D. Trimming removed 3 bases from V and 4 bases from J, with 11 bases in between. From germline, CDR1 is SGDLS and CDR2 YYNGEE. The CDR3 is 14 residues long. CDR3 in DNA: TGTGCCAGCAGCGAGGCCGGGCTAGGAAACACCATATATTTT. This sequence encodes CASSEAGLGNTIYF.

For this clone: The junction differs from germline at one of its ends, possibly a read error. The chain employs TRBV6-5 and TRBJ2-7; 8 bases fit TRBD1. This CDR3 region has 12 residues. Germline assignment: CDR1 MNHEY and CDR2 SVGAGI. CDR3 protein: CASSSPGQGADF. Written as DNA, the CDR3 is TGTGCCAGCAGTTCGCCGGGGCAGGGGGCGGACTTC.

The chain links TRBV7-2 to TRBJ2-7; perhaps TRBD1 as D (5 bases). CDR1 and CDR2 (germline): SGHTA, FQGNSA. The CDR3 is 13 residues long. Trimming removed 3 bases from V and 2 bases from J, with 8 bases in between. The DNA of the CDR3 is TGTGCCAGCAGCTTCACAGGAACCTACGAGCAGTACTTC. The encoded protein is CASSFTGTYEQYF.

V gene TRBV11-2 combines with J gene TRBJ1-3, with D tentatively TRBD1 (6 bases). V dropped 1 base and J dropped 4 bases, with 20 bases sitting between them. CDR3 length equals 18 residues. Germline V gives CDR1 SGHAT, CDR2 FQNNGV. The CDR3 DNA sequence: TGTGCCAGCAGCTTAGGACGGATTATTGCAGGGGCCGGAAACACCATATATTTT. Translated: CASSLGRIIAGAGNTIYF.

This rearrangement joins TRBV10-1 to TRBJ2-7; D is unclear. Looked up from germline, CDR1 is WNHNN and CDR2 is SYGVQD (reference sequence). CDR3 length: 14 residues. V lost 5 bases and J 6 bases, leaving 17 bases between the germline ends. CDR3 in DNA: TGCGCCAGCAGTCCCGGCCTCTTGGCGGCCGAGCAGTACTTC. The encoded protein is CASSPGLLAAEQYF.

This sequence joins TRBV11-2 and TRBJ2-5, with 10 bases fitting TRBD2. CDR1 and CDR2 (germline): SGHAT, FQNNGV. CDR3 size: 14 residues. V dropped 4 bases and J dropped 2; count of bases not matched to a gene: 1. The chain's CDR3 is CASSWTSGQETQYF. CDR3 nucleotide sequence: TGTGCCAGCAGCTGGACTAGCGGACAAGAGACCCAGTACTTC.

This sequence joins TRBV14 and TRBJ2-3, with unresolved D. Trimming shortened V by 4 bases and J by 2 bases, and 10 bases separated the two germline ends. There are 14 residues in the CDR3. The germline gives CDR1 SGHDN, CDR2 FVKESK. CDR3 residues: CASSPHLVTDTQYF. CDR3 coding DNA: TGTGCCAGCAGCCCCCACCTGGTCACAGATACGCAGTATTTT.

The chain couples TRBV6-5 to TRBJ2-1; D uncertain. Germline V CDR1 and CDR2: MNHEY, SVGAGI. The CDR3 spans 14 residues. Trimming removed 6 bases at V and 3 bases at J, with 12 bases between. The CDR3 region has the DNA TGTGCCAGCAGCGCAAGGACCTACTACAATGAGCAGTTCTTC. This sequence encodes CASSARTYYNEQFF.

For the CDR3, the DNA is TGTGCCAGCAGTCAACCGGGATCCCCCGAGCAGTACTTC. Its protein is CASSQPGSPEQYF. The rearrangement joins TRBV28 to TRBJ2-7, with D perhaps matching TRBD2 (5 bases). The CDR3 covers 13 residues. Per germline, CDR1 MDHEN and CDR2 SYDVKM. V lost 5 bases to trimming and J lost 6 bases, with 14 bases between them.

This rearrangement joins TRBV11-2 to TRBJ2-7; D perhaps matches TRBD2 (6 bases). Looked up from germline, CDR1 is SGHAT and CDR2 is FQNNGV. There are 14 residues in the CDR3. V lost 4 bases and J 3 bases, leaving 13 bases between the germline ends. The CDR3 DNA sequence: TGTGCCAGCAGCTCATTGACTAGTGTCTACGAGCAGTACTTC. It yields the protein CASSSLTSVYEQYF.

This chain connects TRBV7-2 to TRBJ2-7; 8 nucleotides match TRBD2. From germline, CDR1 is SGHTA and CDR2 FQGNSA. Germline trimming cut 1 base from V and 2 bases from J; bases unmatched to any gene: 10. The CDR3 is made up of 17 amino acids. CDR3 coding DNA: TGTGCCAGCAGCTTAGAGATCGGCGGGGGGATAACCTACGAGCAGTACTTC. Its translation is CASSLEIGGGITYEQYF.

The J gene is TRBJ2-4, the V gene TRBV5-1, with TRBD2 identical over 7 bases. V lost 2 bases, J lost 3 bases, and 5 bases stayed unmatched. CDR3 length: 15 residues. The germline CDR1 and CDR2 sequences are SGHRS and YFSETQ. The CDR3 sequence: CASSFAGEGKNIQYF. CDR3 nucleotides: TGCGCCAGCAGCTTCGCCGGGGAGGGCAAAAACATTCAGTACTTC.

The chain recombines TRBV2 with TRBJ2-3; D could derive from TRBD1 or TRBD2 (5 bases each). The CDR3 covers 14 residues. Germline values: CDR1 SNHLY, CDR2 FYNNEI. The V and J ends lost 3 bases and 6 bases respectively, with 13 bases between them. CDR3 sequence: CASSEGRDADTQYF. The DNA of the CDR3 is TGTGCCAGCAGTGAGGGCAGGGACGCGGATACGCAGTATTTT.

This clone appeared a few times. V and J are TRBV10-3 and TRBJ1-2; D ambiguous. Germline V gene lookup returns CDR1 ENHRY and CDR2 SYGVKD. The V gene lost 6 bases and the J gene lost 6 bases, with 14 bases spanning the gap. The CDR3 has 13 amino acids. This chain's CDR3 is CAIRMDGTDGYTF. The CDR3 nucleotides are TGTGCCATCAGGATGGACGGAACGGATGGCTACACCTTC.

The J gene is TRBJ2-7, the V gene TRBV6-5; 9 bases align to TRBD1. The CDR3 consists of 15 residues. With V trimmed by 6 bases and J by 0 bases, 6 bases remained unmatched. Germline loops: CDR1 MNHEY, CDR2 SVGAGI. CDR3 in amino acids: CASSSWTGASYEQYF. The CDR3 DNA sequence: TGTGCCAGCAGCTCGTGGACAGGGGCCTCCTACGAGCAGTACTTC.

The chain couples TRBV19 to TRBJ1-4; possibly TRBD1 for D (6 bases). Germline CDR1 LNHDA, CDR2 SQIVND (reference sequence). The CDR3 runs to 14 residues. The V end lost 4 bases, the J end lost 7 bases, and 13 bases lay between the germline ends. CDR3 region: CASSNRELSEKLFF. CDR3 sequence (DNA): TGTGCCAGTAGTAACAGGGAGTTGAGTGAAAAACTGTTTTTT.

The chain is built from TRBV15 and TRBJ1-4; D is undetermined. This CDR3 is 14 amino acids long. Germline V gene lookup returns CDR1 LNHNV and CDR2 YYDKDF (reference sequence). Trimming pared 4 bases from V and 5 bases from J, leaving 11 bases between. The CDR3 reads CATSIERMNEKLFF. CDR3 DNA: TGTGCCACCAGCATAGAAAGAATGAATGAAAAACTGTTTTTT.